These T cell receptor beta chains were read from a single sample in a study of shared clonotypes between healthy human individuals. The method was immunoSEQ multiplex PCR; TCRdb's version includes in-frame clones alone and lacks a portion of them. The sample records about 960,000 clones, around three quarters being singletons. The sample consisted of memory CD4+ T cells sorted from blood. The source of these receptors is a young man in good health. Each CDR3 is given with its conserved first and last residue. A D gene is named only where the DNA matches it firmly. A row's size may be missing; if present it is once, few, many or a size class.

d_call j_call v_call clone_size cdr3_aa cdr3_nt
. TRBJ1-6 TRBV14 few CASSQEWRGTPLHF TGTGCCAGCAGCCAAGAATGGCGGGGGACACCCCTCCACTTT
TRBD1 TRBJ1-5 TRBV19 . CASSPTGGWRNQPQHF TGTGCCAGTAGCCCCACAGGGGGCTGGCGCAATCAGCCCCAGCATTTT
. TRBJ1-5 TRBV27 . CASRIQGGNQPQHF TGTGCCAGCAGAATACAGGGAGGCAATCAGCCCCAGCATTTT
TRBD2 TRBJ2-3 TRBV9 . CASSARLAGNTDTQYF TGTGCCAGCAGCGCCCGACTAGCGGGGAACACAGATACGCAGTATTTT
. TRBJ1-1 TRBV30 . CAWSGTPPLTTEAFF TGTGCCTGGAGCGGGACTCCGCCCCTGACCACTGAAGCTTTCTTT
. TRBJ1-6 TRBV6-5 . CASSYSSSSYNSPLHF TGTGCCAGCAGTTACAGCTCGAGCTCCTATAATTCACCCCTCCACTTT
. TRBJ2-7 TRBV29-1 many CSARQEYEQYF TGCAGCGCCCGACAGGAATACGAGCAGTACTTC
. TRBJ2-3 TRBV27 few CASSTGSTDTQYF TGTGCCAGCTCTACAGGGAGCACAGATACGCAGTATTTT
TRBD2 TRBJ2-3 TRBV5-4 many CASSSTSGRAGDTQYF TGTGCCAGCAGCTCGACTAGCGGGAGGGCGGGAGATACGCAGTATTTT
. TRBJ2-7 TRBV5-1 . CASSLGGRRSSYEQYF TGCGCCAGCAGCTTGGGGGGGAGGAGGAGCTCCTACGAGCAGTACTTC
. TRBJ1-2 TRBV5-1 . CASSPGSNYGYTF TGCGCCAGCAGCCCGGGGAGTAACTATGGCTACACCTTC
TRBD1 TRBJ1-2 TRBV10-2 . CATIGQGGYGYTF TGCGCCACTATTGGACAGGGGGGCTATGGCTACACCTTC
TRBD2 TRBJ2-3 TRBV9 . CASSTNPPTSVGDTQYF TGTGCCAGCAGCACGAATCCCCCGACTAGCGTTGGAGATACGCAGTATTTT
. TRBJ2-6 TRBV4-2 . CASSQVVGSGANVLTF TGTGCCAGCAGCCAAGTGGTGGGTTCTGGGGCCAACGTCCTGACTTTC
. TRBJ2-7 TRBV2 . CASSGGAAGASYEQYF TGTGCCAGCTCTGGAGGGGCGGCAGGGGCCTCCTACGAGCAGTACTTC
. TRBJ2-7 TRBV2 once CASSGATQRVFSYEQYF TGTGCCAGCAGTGGGGCTACCCAACGCGTATTTTCCTACGAGCAGTACTTC
. TRBJ2-5 TRBV5-4 . CASTLIGQGNTQYF TGTGCCAGCACCTTGATCGGGCAGGGCAACACCCAGTACTTC
. TRBJ2-7 TRBV6-5 . CASSSPAPEQYF TGTGCCAGCAGTTCCCCCGCCCCGGAGCAGTACTTC